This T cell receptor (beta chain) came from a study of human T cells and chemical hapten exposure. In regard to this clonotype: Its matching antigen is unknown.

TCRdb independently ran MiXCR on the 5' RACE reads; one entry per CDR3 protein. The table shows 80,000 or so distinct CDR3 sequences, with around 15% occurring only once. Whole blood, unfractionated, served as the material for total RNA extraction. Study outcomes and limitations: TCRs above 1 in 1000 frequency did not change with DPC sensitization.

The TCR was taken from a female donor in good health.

The CDR3 reads CSLNNLRAGGRTDTQYF. CDR3 sequence (DNA): TGCAGCCTTAACAACCTTAGGGCGGGGGGCCGCACAGATACGCAGTATTTT. The chain combines TRBV20-1 with TRBJ2-3; 8 bases fit TRBD2. Germline loops: CDR1 DFQATT, CDR2 SNEGSKA (reference sequence). The CDR3 extends over 17 amino acids.